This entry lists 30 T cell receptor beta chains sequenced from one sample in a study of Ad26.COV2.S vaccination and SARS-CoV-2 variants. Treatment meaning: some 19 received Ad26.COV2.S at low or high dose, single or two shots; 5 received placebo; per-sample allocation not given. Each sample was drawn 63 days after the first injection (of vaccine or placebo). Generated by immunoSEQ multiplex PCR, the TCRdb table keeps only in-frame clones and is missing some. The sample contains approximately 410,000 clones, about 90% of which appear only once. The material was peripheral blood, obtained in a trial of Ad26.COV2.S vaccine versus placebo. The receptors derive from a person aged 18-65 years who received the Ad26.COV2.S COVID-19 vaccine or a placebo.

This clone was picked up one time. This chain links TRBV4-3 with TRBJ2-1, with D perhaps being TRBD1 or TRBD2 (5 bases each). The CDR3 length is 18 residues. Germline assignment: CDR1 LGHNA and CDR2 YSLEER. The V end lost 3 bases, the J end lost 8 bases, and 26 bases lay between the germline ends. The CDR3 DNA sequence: TGCGCCAGCAGCCAGGAACTCCCAGGGACCGACGTACTCGATGAGCAGTTCTTC. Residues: CASSQELPGTDVLDEQFF.

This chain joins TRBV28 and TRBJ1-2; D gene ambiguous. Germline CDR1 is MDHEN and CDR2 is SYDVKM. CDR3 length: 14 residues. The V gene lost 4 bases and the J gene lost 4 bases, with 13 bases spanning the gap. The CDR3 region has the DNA TGTGCCAGCAGTTCGCAAACAGACCCCTATGGCTACACCTTC. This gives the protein CASSSQTDPYGYTF.

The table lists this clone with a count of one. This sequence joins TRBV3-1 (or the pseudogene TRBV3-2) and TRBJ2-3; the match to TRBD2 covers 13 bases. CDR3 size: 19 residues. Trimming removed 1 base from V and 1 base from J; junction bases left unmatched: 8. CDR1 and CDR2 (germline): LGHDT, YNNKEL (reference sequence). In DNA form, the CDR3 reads TGTGCCAGCAGCCAAGGAGGGACTAGCGGGGTTTATGGCACAGATACGCAGTATTTT. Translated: CASSQGGTSGVYGTDTQYF.

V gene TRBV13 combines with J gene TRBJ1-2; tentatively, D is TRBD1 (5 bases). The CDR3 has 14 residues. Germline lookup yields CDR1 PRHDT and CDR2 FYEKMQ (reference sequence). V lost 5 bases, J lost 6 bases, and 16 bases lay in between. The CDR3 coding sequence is TGTGCCAGCAGCCCAGGGATGTTCGGGGATGGCTACACCTTC. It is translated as CASSPGMFGDGYTF.

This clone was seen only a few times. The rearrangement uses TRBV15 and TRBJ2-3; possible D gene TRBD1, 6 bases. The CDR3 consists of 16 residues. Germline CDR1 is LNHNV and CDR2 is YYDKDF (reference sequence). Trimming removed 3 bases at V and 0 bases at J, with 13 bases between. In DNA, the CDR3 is TGTGCCACCAGCAGCGGCAGGCAGGGGAGCACAGATACGCAGTATTTT. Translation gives CATSSGRQGSTDTQYF.

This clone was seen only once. CDR3 bases: TGCGCCAGCAGCCAAGATCGGGGACAGGTGACCTACGAGCAGTACTTC. Translated: CASSQDRGQVTYEQYF. The chain has TRBV4-3 and TRBJ2-7; 8 positions agree with TRBD1. The CDR3 runs to 16 residues. The germline V gene encodes CDR1 LGHNA and CDR2 YSLEER. Trimming at V came to 0 bases and at J to 2 bases, leaving 6 bases not matched to a gene.

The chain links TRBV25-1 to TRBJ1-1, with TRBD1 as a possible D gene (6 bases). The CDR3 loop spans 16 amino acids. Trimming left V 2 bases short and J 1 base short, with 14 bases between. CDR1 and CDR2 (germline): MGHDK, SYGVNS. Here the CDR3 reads CASSEDSGAENTEAFF. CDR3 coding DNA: TGTGCCAGCAGTGAAGATTCGGGGGCGGAGAACACTGAAGCTTTCTTT.

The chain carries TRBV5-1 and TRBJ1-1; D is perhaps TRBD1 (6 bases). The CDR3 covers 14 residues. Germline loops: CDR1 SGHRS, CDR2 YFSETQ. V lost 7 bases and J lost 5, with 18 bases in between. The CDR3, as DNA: TGCGCCAGCTGGGCAGGGGCGGTGAGGACTGAAGCTTTCTTT. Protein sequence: CASWAGAVRTEAFF.

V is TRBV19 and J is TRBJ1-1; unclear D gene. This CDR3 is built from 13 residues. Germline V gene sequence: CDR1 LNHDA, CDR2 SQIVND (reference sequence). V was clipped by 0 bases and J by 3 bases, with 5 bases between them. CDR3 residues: CASSIDWYTEAFF. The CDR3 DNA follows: TGTGCCAGTAGTATAGATTGGTACACTGAAGCTTTCTTT.

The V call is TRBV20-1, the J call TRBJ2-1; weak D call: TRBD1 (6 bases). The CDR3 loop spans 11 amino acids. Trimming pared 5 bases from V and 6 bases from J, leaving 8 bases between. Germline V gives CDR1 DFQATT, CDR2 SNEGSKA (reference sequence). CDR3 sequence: CSAYRANEQFF. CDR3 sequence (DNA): TGCAGTGCTTACAGGGCCAATGAGCAGTTCTTC.

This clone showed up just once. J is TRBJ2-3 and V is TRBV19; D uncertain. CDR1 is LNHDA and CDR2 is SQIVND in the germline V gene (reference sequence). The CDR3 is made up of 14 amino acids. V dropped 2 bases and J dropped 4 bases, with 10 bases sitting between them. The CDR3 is CASSIFMGPDTQYF. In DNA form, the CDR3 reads TGTGCCAGTAGTATATTCATGGGCCCAGATACGCAGTATTTT.

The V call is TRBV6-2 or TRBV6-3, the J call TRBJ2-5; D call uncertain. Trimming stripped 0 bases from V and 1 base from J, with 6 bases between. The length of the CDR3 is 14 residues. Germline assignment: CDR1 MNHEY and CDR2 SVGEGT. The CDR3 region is CASSYSRLQETQYF. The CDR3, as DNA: TGTGCCAGCAGTTACTCCCGCCTCCAAGAGACCCAGTACTTC.

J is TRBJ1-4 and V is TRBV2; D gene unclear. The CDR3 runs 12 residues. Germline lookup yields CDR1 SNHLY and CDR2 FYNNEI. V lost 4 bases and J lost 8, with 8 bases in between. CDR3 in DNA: TGTGCCAGCAGTGGGCAGAGGGAAAAACTGTTTTTT. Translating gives CASSGQREKLFF.

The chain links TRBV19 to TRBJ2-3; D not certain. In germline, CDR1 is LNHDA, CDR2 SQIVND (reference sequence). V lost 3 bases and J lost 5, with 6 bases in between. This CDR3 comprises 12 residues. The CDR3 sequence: CASSILGDTQYF. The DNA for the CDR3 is TGTGCCAGTAGTATCCTAGGAGATACGCAGTATTTT.

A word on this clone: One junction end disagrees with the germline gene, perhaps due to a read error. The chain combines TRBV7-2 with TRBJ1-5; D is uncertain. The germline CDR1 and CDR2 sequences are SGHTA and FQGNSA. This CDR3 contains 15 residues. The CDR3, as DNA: TGTGCCAGCAGCGTAGCGAGTTATAGCAATCAGCCCCAGCATTTT. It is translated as CASSVASYSNQPQHF.

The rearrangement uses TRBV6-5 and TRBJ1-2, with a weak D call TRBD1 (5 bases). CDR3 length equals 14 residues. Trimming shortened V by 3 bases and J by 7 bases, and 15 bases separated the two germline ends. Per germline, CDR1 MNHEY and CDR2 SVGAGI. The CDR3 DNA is TGTGCCAGCAGTTATATTGGGGGGTCCGGTGGCTACACCTTC. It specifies CASSYIGGSGGYTF.

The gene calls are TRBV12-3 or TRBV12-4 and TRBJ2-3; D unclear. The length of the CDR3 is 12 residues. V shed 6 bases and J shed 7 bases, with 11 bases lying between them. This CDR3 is CASREYTYTQYF. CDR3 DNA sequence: TGTGCCAGCAGGGAATATACCTATACGCAGTATTTT.

CDR3: CASSSAPRDKNEQFF. CDR3 nucleotides: TGTGCCAGTAGTTCCGCCCCCCGGGACAAAAATGAGCAGTTCTTC. V usage is TRBV19 and J usage is TRBJ2-1; possibly TRBD1 for D (6 bases). The CDR3 loop spans 15 amino acids. Deletions cut 5 bases from V and 7 bases from J, with 18 bases between. CDR1 and CDR2 (germline): LNHDA, SQIVND (reference sequence).

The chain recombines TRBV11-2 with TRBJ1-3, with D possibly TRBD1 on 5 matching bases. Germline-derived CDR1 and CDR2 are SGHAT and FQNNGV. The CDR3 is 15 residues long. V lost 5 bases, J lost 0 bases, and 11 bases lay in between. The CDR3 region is CASSALGGSGNTIYF. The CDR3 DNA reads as TGTGCCAGCAGCGCCCTCGGGGGCTCTGGAAACACCATATATTTT.

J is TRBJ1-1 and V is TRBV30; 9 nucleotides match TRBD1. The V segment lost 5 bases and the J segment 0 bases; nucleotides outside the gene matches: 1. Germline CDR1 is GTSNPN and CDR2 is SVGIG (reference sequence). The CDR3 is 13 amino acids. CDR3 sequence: CAWGQGLNTEAFF. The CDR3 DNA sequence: TGTGCCTGGGGACAGGGGTTGAACACTGAAGCTTTCTTT.

The CDR3 region has the DNA TGTGCCAGCAGTACAACCGGGACAGGAGGGGGCTACACCTTC. It specifies CASSTTGTGGGYTF. The chain has TRBV6-2 or TRBV6-3 and TRBJ1-2; 8 nucleotides align to TRBD1. V lost 5 bases to trimming and J lost 8 bases; unmatched junction nucleotides: 10. Germline V gives CDR1 MNHEY, CDR2 SVGEGT. The CDR3 is 14 amino acids.

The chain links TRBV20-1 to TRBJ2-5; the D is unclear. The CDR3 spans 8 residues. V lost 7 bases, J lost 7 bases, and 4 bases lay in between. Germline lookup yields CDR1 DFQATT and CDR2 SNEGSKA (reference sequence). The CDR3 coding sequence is TGCAGTGGGGGGACCCAGTACTTC. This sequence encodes CSGGTQYF.

CDR3 DNA: TGTGCCAGCAGAACACCGGGACAGTTGAATTCACCCCTCCACTTT. This translates into CASRTPGQLNSPLHF. This chain links TRBV11-2 with TRBJ1-6; TRBD1 agrees at 7 bases. The V segment lost 6 bases and the J segment 7 bases; nucleotides outside the gene matches: 9. Looked up from germline, CDR1 is SGHAT and CDR2 is FQNNGV. This CDR3 is built from 15 residues.

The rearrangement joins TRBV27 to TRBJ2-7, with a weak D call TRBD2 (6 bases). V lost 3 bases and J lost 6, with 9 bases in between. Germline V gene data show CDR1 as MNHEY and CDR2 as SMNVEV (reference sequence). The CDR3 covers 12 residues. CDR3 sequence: CASSFMGGEQYF. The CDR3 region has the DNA TGTGCCAGCAGTTTCATGGGGGGCGAGCAGTACTTC.

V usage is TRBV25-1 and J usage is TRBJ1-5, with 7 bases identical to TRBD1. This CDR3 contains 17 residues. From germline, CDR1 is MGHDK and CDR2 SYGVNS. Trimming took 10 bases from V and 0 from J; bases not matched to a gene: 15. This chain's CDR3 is CATPPRTGRYSNQPQHF. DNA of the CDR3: TGTGCCACCCCTCCGAGGACAGGCCGATATAGCAATCAGCCCCAGCATTTT.

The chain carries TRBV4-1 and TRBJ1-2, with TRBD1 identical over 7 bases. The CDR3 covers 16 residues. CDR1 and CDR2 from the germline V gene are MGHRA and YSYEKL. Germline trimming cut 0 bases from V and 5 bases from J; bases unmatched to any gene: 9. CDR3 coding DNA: TGCGCCAGCAGCCAAGATCAACTCAGGGGGGGGTATGGCTACACCTTC. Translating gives CASSQDQLRGGYGYTF.

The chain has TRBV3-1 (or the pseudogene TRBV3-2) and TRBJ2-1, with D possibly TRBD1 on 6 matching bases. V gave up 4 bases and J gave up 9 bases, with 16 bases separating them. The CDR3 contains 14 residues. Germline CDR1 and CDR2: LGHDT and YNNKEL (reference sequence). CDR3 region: CASSLTGPRGEQFF. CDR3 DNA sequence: TGTGCCAGCAGCCTTACAGGGCCCAGGGGTGAGCAGTTCTTC.

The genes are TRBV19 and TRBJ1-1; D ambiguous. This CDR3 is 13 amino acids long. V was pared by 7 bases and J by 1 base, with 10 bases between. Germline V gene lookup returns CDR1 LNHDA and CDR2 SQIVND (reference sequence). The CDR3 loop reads CASKSEANTEAFF. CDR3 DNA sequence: TGTGCCAGTAAATCAGAAGCGAACACTGAAGCTTTCTTT. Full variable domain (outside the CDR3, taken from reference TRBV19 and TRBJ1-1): DGGITQSPKYLFRKEGQNVTLSCEQNLNHDAMYWYRQDPGQGLRLIYYSQIVNDFQKGDIAEGYSVSREKKESFPLTVTSAQKNPTAFYLCASKSEANTEAFFGQGTRLTVV.

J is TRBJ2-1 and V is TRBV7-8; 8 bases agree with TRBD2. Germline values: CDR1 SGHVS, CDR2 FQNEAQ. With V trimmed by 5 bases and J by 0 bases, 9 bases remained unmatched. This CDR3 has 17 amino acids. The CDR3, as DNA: TGTGCCAGCAGCCCTACCGGGACTAGGAGCTCCTACAATGAGCAGTTCTTC. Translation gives CASSPTGTRSSYNEQFF.

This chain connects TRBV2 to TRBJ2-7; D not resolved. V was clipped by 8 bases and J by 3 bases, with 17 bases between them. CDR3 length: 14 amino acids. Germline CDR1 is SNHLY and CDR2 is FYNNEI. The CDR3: CASQRNGIFYEQYF. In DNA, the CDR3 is TGTGCCAGCCAGCGAAACGGCATATTCTACGAGCAGTACTTC.